This is a list of T cell receptor beta chains from one sample in a study of T cell repertoires in cytomegalovirus infection. TCRdb analysed the reads with MiXCR anew, one entry per CDR3 protein. Of under 250,000 distinct CDR3 sequences in the sample, around an eighth are singletons; the top ten hold 1.5% to 2%. The sample comprised PBMCs. All receptors come from a human donor in good health (CMV status not recorded). Some clones in this sample may be carry-over from other donors' samples. The CDR3 runs from the conserved cysteine through the conserved F or W. D genes are given only for firm matches. Clone size is stated in some rows and not others, as once, few, many or a class when expanded.

v_call	d_call	clone_size	j_call	cdr3_aa	cdr3_nt
TRBV28	NA	few	TRBJ2-7	CASSLRREQYF	TGTGCCAGCAGTTTAAGGCGCGAGCAGTACTTC
TRBV5-4	NA	few	TRBJ1-2	CASSLDGVGYTF	TGTGCCAGCAGCTTGGACGGCGTTGGCTACACCTTC
TRBV25-1	NA	many	TRBJ2-1	CASSDCRGLNILSYNEQFF	TGTGCCAGCAGTGATTGCAGGGGACTGAATATACTCTCCTACAATGAGCAGTTCTTC
TRBV5-1	NA	NA	TRBJ2-1	CASSLEGTTYNEQFF	TGCGCCAGCAGCTTGGAGGGGACAACCTACAATGAGCAGTTCTTC
TRBV7-8	NA	many	TRBJ2-3	CASSLLLSSTDTQYF	TGTGCCAGCAGCCTCCTCTTGTCTAGCACAGATACGCAGTATTTT
TRBV19	TRBD1	NA	TRBJ2-1	CASSPWTGVDERFF	TGTGCCAGTAGTCCGTGGACAGGGGTCGATGAGCGGTTCTTC
TRBV7-9	NA	many	TRBJ2-1	CASSLKGLSNEQFF	TGTGCCAGCAGCTTAAAGGGATTGAGTAATGAGCAGTTCTTC
TRBV19	NA	many	TRBJ2-1	CASSISGQTYNEQFF	TGTGCCAGTAGTATATCCGGACAGACGTACAATGAGCAGTTCTTC
TRBV5-4	NA	NA	TRBJ2-5	CASSLAAGETQYF	TGTGCCAGCAGCTTGGCGGCGGGGGAGACCCAGTACTTC
TRBV10-3	NA	NA	TRBJ1-2	CAISDRSNYGYTF	TGTGCCATCAGTGACAGGTCTAACTATGGCTACACCTTC
TRBV7-2	TRBD2	many	TRBJ2-3	CASSLRRTSGGTVHTDTQYF	TGTGCCAGCAGCCTGCGTCGGACTAGCGGGGGCACCGTTCACACAGATACGCAGTATTTT
TRBV28	NA	many	TRBJ1-5	CASSLSARGQPQHF	TGTGCCAGCAGTTTGTCCGCTCGGGGGCAGCCCCAGCATTTT
TRBV9	TRBD2	NA	TRBJ2-7	CASSVDGGRAYEQYF	TGTGCCAGCAGCGTAGATGGCGGGAGGGCCTACGAGCAGTACTTC
TRBV11-2	TRBD1	many	TRBJ2-2	CASSLGTGAITGELFF	TGTGCCAGCAGCCTCGGGACAGGGGCAATAACCGGGGAGCTGTTTTTT